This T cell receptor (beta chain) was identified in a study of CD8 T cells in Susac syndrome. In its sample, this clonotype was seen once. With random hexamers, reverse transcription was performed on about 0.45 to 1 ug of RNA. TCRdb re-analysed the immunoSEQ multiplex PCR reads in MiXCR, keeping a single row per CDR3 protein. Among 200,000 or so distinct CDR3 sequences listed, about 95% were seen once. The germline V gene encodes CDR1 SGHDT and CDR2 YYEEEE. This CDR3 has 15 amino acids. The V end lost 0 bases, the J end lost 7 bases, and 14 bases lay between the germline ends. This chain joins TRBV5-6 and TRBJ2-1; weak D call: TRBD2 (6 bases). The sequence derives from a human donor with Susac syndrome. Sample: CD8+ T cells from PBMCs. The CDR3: CASSLGDFAWNEQFF. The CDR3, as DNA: TGTGCCAGCAGCTTGGGGGACTTTGCCTGGAATGAGCAGTTCTTC.